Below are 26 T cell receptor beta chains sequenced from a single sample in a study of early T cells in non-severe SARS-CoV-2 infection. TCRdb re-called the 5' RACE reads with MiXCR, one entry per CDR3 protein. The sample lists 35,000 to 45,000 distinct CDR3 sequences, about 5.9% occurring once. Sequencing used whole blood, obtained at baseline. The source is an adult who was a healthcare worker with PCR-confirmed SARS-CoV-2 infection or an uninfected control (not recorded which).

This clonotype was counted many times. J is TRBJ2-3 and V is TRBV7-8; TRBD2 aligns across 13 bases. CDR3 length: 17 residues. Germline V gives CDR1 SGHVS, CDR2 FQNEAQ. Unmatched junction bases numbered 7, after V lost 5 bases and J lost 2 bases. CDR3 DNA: TGTGCCAGCAGCGGTAAAACTAGCGGGGGGGCCACAGATACGCAGTATTTT. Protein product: CASSGKTSGGATDTQYF.

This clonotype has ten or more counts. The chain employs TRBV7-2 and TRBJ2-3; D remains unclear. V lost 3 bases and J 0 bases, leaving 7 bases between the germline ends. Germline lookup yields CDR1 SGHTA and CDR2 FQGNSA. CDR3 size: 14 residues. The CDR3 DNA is TGTGCCAGCAGCTTCTTCCCTAGCACAGATACGCAGTATTTT. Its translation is CASSFFPSTDTQYF.

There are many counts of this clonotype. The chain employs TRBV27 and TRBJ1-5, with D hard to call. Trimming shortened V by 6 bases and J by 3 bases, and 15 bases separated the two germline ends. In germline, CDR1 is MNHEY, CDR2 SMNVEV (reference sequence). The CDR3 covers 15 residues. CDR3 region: CASSSNWQVNQPQHF. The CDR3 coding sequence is TGTGCCAGCAGCTCGAACTGGCAGGTCAATCAGCCCCAGCATTTT.

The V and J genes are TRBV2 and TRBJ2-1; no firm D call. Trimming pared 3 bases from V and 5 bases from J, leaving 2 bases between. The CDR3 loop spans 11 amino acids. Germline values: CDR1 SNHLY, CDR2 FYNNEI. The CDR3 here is CASSDHNEQFF. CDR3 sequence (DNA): TGTGCCAGCAGTGATCACAATGAGCAGTTCTTC.

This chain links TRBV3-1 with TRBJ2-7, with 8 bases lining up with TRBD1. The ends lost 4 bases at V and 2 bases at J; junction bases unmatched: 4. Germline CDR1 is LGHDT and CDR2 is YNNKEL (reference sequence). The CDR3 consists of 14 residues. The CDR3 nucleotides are TGTGCCAGCAGCCGACAGGGGTTGGCCTACGAGCAGTACTTC. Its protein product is CASSRQGLAYEQYF.

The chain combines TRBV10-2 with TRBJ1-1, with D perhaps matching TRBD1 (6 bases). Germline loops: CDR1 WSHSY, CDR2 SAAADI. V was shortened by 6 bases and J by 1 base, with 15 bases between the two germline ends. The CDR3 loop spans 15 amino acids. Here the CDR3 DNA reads TGCGCCAGCAGGCCAACGACAGGAAGGAACACTGAAGCTTTCTTT. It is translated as CASRPTTGRNTEAFF.

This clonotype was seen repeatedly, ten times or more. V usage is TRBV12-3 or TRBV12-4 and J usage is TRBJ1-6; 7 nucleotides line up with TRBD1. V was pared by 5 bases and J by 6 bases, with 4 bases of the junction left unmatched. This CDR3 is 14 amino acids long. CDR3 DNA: TGTGCCAGCAGTAACCGGGACAGTAATTCACCCCTCCACTTT. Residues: CASSNRDSNSPLHF.

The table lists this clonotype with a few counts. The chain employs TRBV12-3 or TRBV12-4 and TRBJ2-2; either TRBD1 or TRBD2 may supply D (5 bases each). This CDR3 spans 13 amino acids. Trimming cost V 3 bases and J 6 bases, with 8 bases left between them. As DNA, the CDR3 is TGTGCCAGCAGTTTTTTGGGGGCCGGGGAGCTGTTTTTT. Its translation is CASSFLGAGELFF.

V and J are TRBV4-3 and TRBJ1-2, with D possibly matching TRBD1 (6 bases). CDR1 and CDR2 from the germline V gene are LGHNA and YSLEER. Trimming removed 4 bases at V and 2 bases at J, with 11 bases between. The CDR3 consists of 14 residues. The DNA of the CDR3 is TGCGCCAGCAGCCGTACAGGGAAGAACTATGGCTACACCTTC. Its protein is CASSRTGKNYGYTF.

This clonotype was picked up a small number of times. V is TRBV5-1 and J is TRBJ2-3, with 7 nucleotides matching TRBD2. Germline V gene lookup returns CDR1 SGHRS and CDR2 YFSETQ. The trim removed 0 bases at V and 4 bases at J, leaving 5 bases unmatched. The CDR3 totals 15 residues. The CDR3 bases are TGCGCCAGCAGCTTGGAAGGGAGGGACCCAGATACGCAGTATTTT. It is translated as CASSLEGRDPDTQYF. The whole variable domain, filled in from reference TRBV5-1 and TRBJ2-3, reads KAGVTQTPRYLIKTRGQQVTLSCSPISGHRSVSWYQQTPGQGLQFLFEYFSETQRNKGNFPGRFSGRQFSNSRSEMNVSTLELGDSALYLCASSLEGRDPDTQYFGPGTRLTVL.

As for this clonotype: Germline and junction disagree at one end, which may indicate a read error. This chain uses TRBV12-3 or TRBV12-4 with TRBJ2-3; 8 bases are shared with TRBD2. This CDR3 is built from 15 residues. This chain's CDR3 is CASRLGLASTDTQYF. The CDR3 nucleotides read TGTGCCAGCAGGTTAGGACTAGCTAGCACAGATACGCAGTATTTT.

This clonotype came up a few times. The CDR3 sequence is CASSKDRTGRSNQPQHF. The CDR3 nucleotides read TGTGCCAGCAGCAAGGACAGGACCGGTCGCAGCAATCAGCCCCAGCATTTT. The chain recombines TRBV27 with TRBJ1-5; 7 bases line up with TRBD1. Germline-derived CDR1 and CDR2 are MNHEY and SMNVEV (reference sequence). The CDR3 consists of 17 residues. J lost 1 base, V lost 6 bases, and 12 bases had no gene match.

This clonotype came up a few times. The CDR3 DNA reads TGTGCCAGCAAAGTAGCGGGGAACACCGGGGAGCTGTTTTTT. Translated: CASKVAGNTGELFF. The V call is TRBV5-4, the J call TRBJ2-2; 7 bases are a match to TRBD2. CDR3 size: 14 residues. Germline CDR1 reads SGHNT; CDR2 reads YYREEE (reference sequence). V dropped 6 bases and J dropped 1; count of bases not matched to a gene: 3.

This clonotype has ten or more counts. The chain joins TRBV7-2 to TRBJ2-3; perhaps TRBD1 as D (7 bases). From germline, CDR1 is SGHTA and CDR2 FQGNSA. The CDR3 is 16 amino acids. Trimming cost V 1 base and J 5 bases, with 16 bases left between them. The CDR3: CASSLGTRGEVDTQYF. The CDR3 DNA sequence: TGTGCCAGCAGCTTAGGAACCAGGGGGGAGGTAGATACGCAGTATTTT.

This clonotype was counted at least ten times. CDR3 bases: TGCAGTGCTTTGACGGTCACCGGGGAGCTGTTTTTT. Its translation: CSALTVTGELFF. The chain employs TRBV20-1 and TRBJ2-2; no definite D call. There are 12 residues in the CDR3. Germline CDR1 reads DFQATT; CDR2 reads SNEGSKA (reference sequence). V lost 5 bases and J lost 4, with 8 bases in between.

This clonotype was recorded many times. Here the CDR3 DNA reads TGTGCCACCAGCAGCGGACAGGGAGTATGGGAGCAGTACTTC. Translation: CATSSGQGVWEQYF. The chain carries TRBV15 and TRBJ2-7; TRBD1 agrees at 8 bases. The V segment lost 3 bases and the J segment 7 bases; nucleotides outside the gene matches: 8. There are 14 residues in the CDR3. Germline-derived CDR1 and CDR2 are LNHNV and YYDKDF (reference sequence).

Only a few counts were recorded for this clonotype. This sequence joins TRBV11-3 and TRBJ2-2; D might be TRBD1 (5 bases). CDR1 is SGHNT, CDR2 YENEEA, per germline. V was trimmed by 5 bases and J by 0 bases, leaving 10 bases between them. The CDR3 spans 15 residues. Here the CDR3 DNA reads TGTGCCAGCAGCGCGGCAGGGTCGAACACCGGGGAGCTGTTTTTT. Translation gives CASSAAGSNTGELFF. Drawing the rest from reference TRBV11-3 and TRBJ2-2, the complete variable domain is EAGVVQSPRYKIIEKKQPVAFWCNPISGHNTLYWYLQNLGQGPELLIRYENEEAVDDSQLPKDRFSAERLKGVDSTLKIQPAELGDSAVYLCASSAAGSNTGELFFGEGSRLTVL.

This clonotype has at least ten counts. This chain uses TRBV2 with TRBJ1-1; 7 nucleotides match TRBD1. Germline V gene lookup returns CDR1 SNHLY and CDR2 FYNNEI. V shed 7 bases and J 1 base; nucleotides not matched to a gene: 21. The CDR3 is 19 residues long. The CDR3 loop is CASTALVRQGWDENTEAFF. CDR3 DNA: TGTGCCAGCACAGCCCTAGTTCGACAGGGCTGGGACGAGAACACTGAAGCTTTCTTT. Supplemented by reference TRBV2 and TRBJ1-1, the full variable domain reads EPEVTQTPSHQVTQMGQEVILRCVPISNHLYFYWYRQILGQKVEFLVSFYNNEISEKSEIFDDQFSVERPDGSNFTLKIRSTKLEDSAMYFCASTALVRQGWDENTEAFFGQGTRLTVV.

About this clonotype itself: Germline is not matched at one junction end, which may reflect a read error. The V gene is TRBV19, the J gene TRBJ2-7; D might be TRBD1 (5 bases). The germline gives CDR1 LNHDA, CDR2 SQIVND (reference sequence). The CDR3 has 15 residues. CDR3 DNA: TGTGCCAGTAGTATACGCCAGGGTTTAACCTACGGGCAGTACTTC. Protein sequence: CASSIRQGLTYGQYF.

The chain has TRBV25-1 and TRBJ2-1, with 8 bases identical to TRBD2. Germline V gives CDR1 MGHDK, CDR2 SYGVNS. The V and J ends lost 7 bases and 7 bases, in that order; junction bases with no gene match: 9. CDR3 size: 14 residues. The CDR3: CASTRGLDINEQFF. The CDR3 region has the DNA TGTGCCAGCACTAGGGGACTAGATATTAATGAGCAGTTCTTC. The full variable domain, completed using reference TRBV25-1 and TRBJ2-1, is EADIYQTPRYLVIGTGKKITLECSQTMGHDKMYWYQQDPGMELHLIHYSYGVNSTEKGDLSSESTVSRIRTEHFPLTLESARPSHTSQYLCASTRGLDINEQFFGPGTRLTVL.

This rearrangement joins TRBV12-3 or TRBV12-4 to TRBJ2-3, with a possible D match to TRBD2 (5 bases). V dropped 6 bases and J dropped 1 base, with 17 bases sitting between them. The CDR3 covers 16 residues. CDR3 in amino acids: CASSSDSTTRTDTQYF. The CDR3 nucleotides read TGTGCCAGCAGCTCAGATTCGACTACCCGCACAGATACGCAGTATTTT.

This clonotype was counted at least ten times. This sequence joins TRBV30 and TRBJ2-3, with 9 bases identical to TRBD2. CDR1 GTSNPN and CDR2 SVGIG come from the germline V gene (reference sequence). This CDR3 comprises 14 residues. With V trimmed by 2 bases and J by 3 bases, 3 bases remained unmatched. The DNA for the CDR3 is TGTGCCTGGAGTCCGGGACTAGCTACAGATACGCAGTATTTT. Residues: CAWSPGLATDTQYF.

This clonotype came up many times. The CDR3 sequence: CASSLRLEGASEQFF. CDR3 coding DNA: TGTGCCAGCAGTCTCAGGTTGGAGGGGGCGAGTGAGCAGTTCTTC. The V call is TRBV6-2 or TRBV6-3, the J call TRBJ2-1, with D tentatively TRBD1 (7 bases). There are 15 residues in the CDR3. Trimming took 5 bases from V and 9 from J, leaving 20 bases between them. The germline V gene encodes CDR1 MNHEY and CDR2 SVGEGT.

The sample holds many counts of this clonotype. CDR3 sequence reads: CASSLGGGTVETQYF. The CDR3, as DNA: TGTGCCAGCAGCTTGGGCGGGGGTACGGTGGAGACCCAGTACTTC. The chain recombines TRBV5-6 with TRBJ2-5; the match to TRBD2 covers 7 bases. V lost 0 bases, J lost 5 bases, and 7 bases stayed unmatched. The CDR3 extends over 15 amino acids. In germline, CDR1 is SGHDT, CDR2 YYEEEE.

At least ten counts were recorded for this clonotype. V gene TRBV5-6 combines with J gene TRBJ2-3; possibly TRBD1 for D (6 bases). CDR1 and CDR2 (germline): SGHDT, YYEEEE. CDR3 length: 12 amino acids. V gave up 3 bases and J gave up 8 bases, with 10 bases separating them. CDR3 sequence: CASSSGHLTQYF. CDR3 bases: TGTGCCAGCAGCTCGGGACATCTTACGCAGTATTTT.

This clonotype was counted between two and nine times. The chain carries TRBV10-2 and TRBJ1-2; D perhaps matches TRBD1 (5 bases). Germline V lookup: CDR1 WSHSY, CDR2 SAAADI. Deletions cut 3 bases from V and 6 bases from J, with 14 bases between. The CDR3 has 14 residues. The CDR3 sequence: CASSDETARNGYTF. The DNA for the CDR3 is TGCGCCAGCAGTGACGAGACAGCGCGAAATGGCTACACCTTC.